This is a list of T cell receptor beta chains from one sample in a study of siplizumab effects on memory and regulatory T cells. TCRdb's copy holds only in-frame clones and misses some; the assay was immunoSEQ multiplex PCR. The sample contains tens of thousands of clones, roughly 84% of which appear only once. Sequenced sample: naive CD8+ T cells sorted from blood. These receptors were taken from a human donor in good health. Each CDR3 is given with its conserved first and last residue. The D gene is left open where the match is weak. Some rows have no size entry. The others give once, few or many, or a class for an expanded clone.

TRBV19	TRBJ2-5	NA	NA	TGTGCCAGTAGTATAGAGGGCAGTTTGGTCCAAGAGACCCAGTACTTC	CASSIEGSLVQETQYF
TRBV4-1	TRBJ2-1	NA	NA	TGCGCCAGCGGACAGACGTGGGATGAGCAGTTCTTC	CASGQTWDEQFF
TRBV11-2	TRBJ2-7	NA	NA	TGTGCCAGCAGCCGAATAATCTCCTACGAGCAGTACTTC	CASSRIISYEQYF
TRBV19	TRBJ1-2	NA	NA	TGTGCCTCAAACCTCTTGGAGGGAAATTATGGCTACACCTTC	CASNLLEGNYGYTF
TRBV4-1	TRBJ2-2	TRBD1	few	TGCGCCAGCAGACAGGGGGCGATGAGCACCGGGGAGCTGTTTTTT	CASRQGAMSTGELFF
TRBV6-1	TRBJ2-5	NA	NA	TGTGCCAGCAGTGAAGCTGGAGCACCGGCGGAGACCCAGTACTTC	CASSEAGAPAETQYF
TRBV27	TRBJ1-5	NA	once	TGTGCCAGCAGTTTAACCGGCCGGCAGAGCAATCAGCCCCAGCATTTT	CASSLTGRQSNQPQHF
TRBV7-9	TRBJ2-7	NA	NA	TGTGCCAGCAGCACACCCACCGGGACGGCGTCCTACGAGCAGTACTTC	CASSTPTGTASYEQYF
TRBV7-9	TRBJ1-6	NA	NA	TGTGCCAGCAGCTTAGGGCAGGGCCTTAATTCACCCCTCCACTTT	CASSLGQGLNSPLHF
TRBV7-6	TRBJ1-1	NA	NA	TGTGCCAGCAGCTTAGGGGGTGGTGAGAACACTGAAGCTTTCTTT	CASSLGGGENTEAFF
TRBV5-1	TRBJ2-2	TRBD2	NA	TGCGCCAGCAGCTTTAAACTAGCGGGGGGATACACCGGGGAGCTGTTTTTT	CASSFKLAGGYTGELFF
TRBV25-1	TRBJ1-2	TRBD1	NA	TGTGCCAGCAGTGAATCCTTGGAGGGGGCCTTGTATGGCTACACCTTC	CASSESLEGALYGYTF
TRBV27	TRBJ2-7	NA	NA	TGTGCCAGCAGTTTTGGGATAGCCCCCTACGAGCAGTACTTC	CASSFGIAPYEQYF
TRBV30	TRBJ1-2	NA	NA	TGTGCCTGGGGCCCTGGAGTCTCTGGCTACACCTTC	CAWGPGVSGYTF
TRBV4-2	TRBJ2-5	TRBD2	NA	TGTGCCAGCAGCCTCAGGACTAGCGAGGGAAGAGAGACCCAGTACTTC	CASSLRTSEGRETQYF
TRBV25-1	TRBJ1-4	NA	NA	TGTGCCAGCAGTGGTGCAACTAATGAAAAACTGTTTTTT	CASSGATNEKLFF
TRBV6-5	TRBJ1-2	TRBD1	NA	TGTGCCAGCAGTTATTCCCTATCCGGGACAGGATATGGCTACACCTTC	CASSYSLSGTGYGYTF
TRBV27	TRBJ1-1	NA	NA	TGTGCCAGCAGCCTCACAGTGAACACTGAAGCTTTCTTT	CASSLTVNTEAFF
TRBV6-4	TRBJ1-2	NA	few	TGTGCCAGCAGGGCAACAGGGCAGGACTATGGCTACACCTTC	CASRATGQDYGYTF
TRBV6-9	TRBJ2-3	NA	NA	TGTGCCAGCCGCACGGACTGGGACTTTACCGGCACAGATACGCAGTATTTT	CASRTDWDFTGTDTQYF
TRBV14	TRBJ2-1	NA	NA	TGTGCCAGCAGCCAAGATCGAAGCACCGAGCAGTTCTTC	CASSQDRSTEQFF
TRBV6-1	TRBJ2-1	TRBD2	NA	TGTGCCAGCAGTGAATGGGGACTAGCGGTCGACAATGAGCAGTTCTTC	CASSEWGLAVDNEQFF
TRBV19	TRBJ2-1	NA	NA	TGTGCCAGTAGTATGGTGGGACTCGCTTCCGTAGGGGTCTTC	CASSMVGLASVGVF
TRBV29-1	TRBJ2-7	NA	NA	TGCAGCGTTGTAGTGGGAGCTTACGAGCAGTACTTC	CSVVVGAYEQYF
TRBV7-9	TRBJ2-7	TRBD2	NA	TGTGCCAGCAGCTTGGGAGGGGCCGTCTACGAGCAGTACTTC	CASSLGGAVYEQYF
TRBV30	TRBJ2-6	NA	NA	TGTGCCTGGAGCGCACTCGGGGGGGCCAACGTCCTGACTTTC	CAWSALGGANVLTF
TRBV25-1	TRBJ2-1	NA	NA	TGTGCCAGCAGTGAATTTGGAAGGGAAGCGGACCCCGTCGATGAGCAGTTCTTC	CASSEFGREADPVDEQFF
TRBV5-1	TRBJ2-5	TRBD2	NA	TGCGCCAGCAAGGAGACTAGCGGCCAAGAGACCCAGTACTTC	CASKETSGQETQYF
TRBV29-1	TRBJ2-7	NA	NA	TGCAGCGTTCTGGACAGCTCCTACGAGCAGTACTTC	CSVLDSSYEQYF
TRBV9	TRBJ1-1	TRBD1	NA	TGTGCCAGCAGCGCCCAGGACAGGGTTAACACTGAAGCTTTCTTT	CASSAQDRVNTEAFF
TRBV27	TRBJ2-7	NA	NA	TGTGCCAGCAGTTTAGCCGGACGTGACCTCTACGAGCAGTACTTC	CASSLAGRDLYEQYF
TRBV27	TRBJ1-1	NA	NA	TGTGCCAGCAGGGCCCAAGGGAACACTGAAGCTTTCTTT	CASRAQGNTEAFF
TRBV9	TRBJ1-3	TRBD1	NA	TGTGCCAGCAGCGTAGGGGACAGGGGGGGCTCTGGAAACACCATATATTTT	CASSVGDRGGSGNTIYF
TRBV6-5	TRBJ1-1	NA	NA	TGTGCCAGCAGTTACGGCGAAGGGCAGGGGTATACTGAAGCTTTCTTT	CASSYGEGQGYTEAFF
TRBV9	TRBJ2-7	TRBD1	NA	TGTGCCAGCAGCGTATCAGGGGGCTCCTACGAGCAGTACTTC	CASSVSGGSYEQYF